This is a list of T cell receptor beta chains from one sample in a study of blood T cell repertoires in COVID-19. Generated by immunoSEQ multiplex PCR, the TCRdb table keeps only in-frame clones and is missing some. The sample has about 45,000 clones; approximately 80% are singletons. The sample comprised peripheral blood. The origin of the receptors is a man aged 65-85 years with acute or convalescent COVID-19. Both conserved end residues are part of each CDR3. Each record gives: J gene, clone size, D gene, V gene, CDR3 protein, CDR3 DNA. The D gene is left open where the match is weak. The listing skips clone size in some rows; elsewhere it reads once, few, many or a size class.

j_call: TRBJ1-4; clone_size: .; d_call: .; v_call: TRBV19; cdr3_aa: CASTSSAAVELFF; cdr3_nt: TGTGCCAGTACCTCCTCCGCGGCAGTAGAACTGTTTTTT
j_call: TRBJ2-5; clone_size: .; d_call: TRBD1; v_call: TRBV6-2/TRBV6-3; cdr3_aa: CASSYSGGQGGSGTQYF; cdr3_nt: TGTGCCAGCAGTTACTCCGGTGGACAGGGAGGTTCAGGGACCCAGTACTTC
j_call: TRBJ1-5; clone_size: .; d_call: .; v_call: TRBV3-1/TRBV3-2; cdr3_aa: CASSHPTQRDQPQHF; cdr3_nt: TGTGCCAGCAGCCATCCGACACAGAGAGACCAGCCCCAGCATTTT
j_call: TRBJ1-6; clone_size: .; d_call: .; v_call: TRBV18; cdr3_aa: CASSPGRVDNSPLHF; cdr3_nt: TGTGCCAGCTCACCGGGCAGGGTCGATAATTCACCCCTCCACTTT
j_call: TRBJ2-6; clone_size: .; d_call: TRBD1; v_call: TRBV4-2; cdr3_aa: CASSQEVRGRYAGANVLTF; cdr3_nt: TGTGCCAGCAGCCAAGAGGTCAGGGGGCGGTACGCTGGGGCCAACGTCCTGACTTTC
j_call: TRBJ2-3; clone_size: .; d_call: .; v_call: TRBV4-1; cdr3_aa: CASSPDSHTDTQYF; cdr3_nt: TGCGCCAGCAGCCCGGACTCACACACAGATACGCAGTATTTT
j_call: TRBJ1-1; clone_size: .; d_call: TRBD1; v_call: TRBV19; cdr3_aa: CASSSRTGLTEAFF; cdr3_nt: TGTGCCAGTAGTTCCCGGACAGGGCTCACTGAAGCTTTCTTT
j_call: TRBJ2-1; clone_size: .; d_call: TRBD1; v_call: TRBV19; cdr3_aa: CAPTGDEQFF; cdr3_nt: TGTGCCCCTACAGGGGATGAGCAGTTCTTC
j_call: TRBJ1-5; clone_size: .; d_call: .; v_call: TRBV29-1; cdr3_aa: CSVAGDRSNQPQHF; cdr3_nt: TGCAGCGTTGCCGGGGATCGCAGCAATCAGCCCCAGCATTTT
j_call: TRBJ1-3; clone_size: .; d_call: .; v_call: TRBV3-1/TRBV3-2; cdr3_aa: CASSHRGETGNTIYF; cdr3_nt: TGTGCCAGCAGCCACAGGGGAGAAACTGGAAACACCATATATTTT
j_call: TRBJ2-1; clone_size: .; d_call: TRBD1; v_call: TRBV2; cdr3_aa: CASRLGTGAYNEQFF; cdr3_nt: TGTGCCAGCAGGCTAGGGACAGGGGCCTACAATGAGCAGTTCTTC
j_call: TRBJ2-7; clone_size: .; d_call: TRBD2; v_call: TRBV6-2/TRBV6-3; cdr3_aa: CASSSGLAGGYEQYF; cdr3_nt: TGTGCCAGCAGCTCGGGACTAGCGGGGGGATACGAGCAGTACTTC
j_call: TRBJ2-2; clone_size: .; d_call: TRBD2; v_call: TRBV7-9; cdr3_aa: CASSLPGGRTGELFF; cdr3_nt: TGTGCCAGCAGCTTACCGGGGGGGCGGACCGGGGAGCTGTTTTTT
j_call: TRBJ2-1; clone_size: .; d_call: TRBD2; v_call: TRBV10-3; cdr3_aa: CAISVGLAGNNEQFF; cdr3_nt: TGTGCCATCAGTGTGGGACTAGCGGGGAACAATGAGCAGTTCTTC
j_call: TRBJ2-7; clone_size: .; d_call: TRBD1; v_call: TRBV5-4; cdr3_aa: CASSAPTGAEQYF; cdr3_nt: TGTGCCAGCAGTGCCCCGACAGGGGCCGAGCAGTACTTC
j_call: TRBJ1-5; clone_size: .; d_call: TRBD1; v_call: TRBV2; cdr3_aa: CASRGDSSNQPQHF; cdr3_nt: TGTGCCAGCAGGGGGGACAGTAGCAATCAGCCCCAGCATTTT
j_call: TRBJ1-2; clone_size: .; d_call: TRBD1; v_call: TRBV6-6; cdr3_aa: CASTPGQGNQGYGYTF; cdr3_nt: TGTGCCAGCACCCCGGGACAGGGAAATCAAGGGTATGGCTACACCTTC
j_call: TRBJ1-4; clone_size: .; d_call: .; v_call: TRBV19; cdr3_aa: CASSGGTVSTNEKLFF; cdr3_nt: TGTGCCAGTAGTGGGGGGACGGTTTCAACTAATGAAAAACTGTTTTTT
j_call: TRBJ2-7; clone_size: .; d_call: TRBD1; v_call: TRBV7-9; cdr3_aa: CASRDREEQYF; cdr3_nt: TGTGCCAGCAGGGACAGGGAAGAGCAGTACTTC
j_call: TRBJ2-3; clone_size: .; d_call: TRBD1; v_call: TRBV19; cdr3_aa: CASSKRNTGTGGPDTQYF; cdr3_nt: TGTGCCAGTAGTAAACGTAACACCGGGACAGGGGGTCCAGATACGCAGTATTTT
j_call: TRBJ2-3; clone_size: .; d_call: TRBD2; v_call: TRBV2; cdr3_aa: CASSTGLAGTDTQYF; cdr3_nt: TGTGCCAGCAGTACGGGACTAGCGGGCACAGATACGCAGTATTTT
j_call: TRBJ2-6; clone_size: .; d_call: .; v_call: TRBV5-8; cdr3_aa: CASSLVISGANVLTF; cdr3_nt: TGTGCCAGCAGCTTGGTCATTTCTGGGGCCAACGTCCTGACTTTC
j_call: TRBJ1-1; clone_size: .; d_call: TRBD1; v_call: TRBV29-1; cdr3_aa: CSVLDRGTEAFF; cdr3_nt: TGCAGCGTTTTGGACAGGGGCACTGAAGCTTTCTTT
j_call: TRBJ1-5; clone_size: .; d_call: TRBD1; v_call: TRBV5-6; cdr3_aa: CASSHFLLTGESQPQHF; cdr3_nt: TGTGCCAGCAGCCACTTTCTATTGACAGGGGAAAGTCAGCCCCAGCATTTT
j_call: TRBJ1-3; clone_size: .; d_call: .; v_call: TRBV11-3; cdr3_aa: CASSPGTRVGNTIYF; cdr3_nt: TGTGCCAGCAGCCCTGGGACAAGGGTAGGGAACACCATATATTTT
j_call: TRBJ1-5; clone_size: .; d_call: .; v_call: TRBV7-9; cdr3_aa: CASSLGSGPEGNQPQHF; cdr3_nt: TGTGCCAGCAGCTTAGGATCTGGCCCCGAGGGCAATCAGCCCCAGCATTTT
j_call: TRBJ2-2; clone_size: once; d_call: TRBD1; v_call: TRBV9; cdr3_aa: CASSADLLGQGRPGELFF; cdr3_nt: TGTGCCAGCAGCGCCGACCTATTGGGACAGGGCAGACCCGGGGAGCTGTTTTTT
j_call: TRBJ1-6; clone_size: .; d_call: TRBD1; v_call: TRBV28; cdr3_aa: CASSPPRGLVSPLHF; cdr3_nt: TGTGCCAGCAGTCCACCCAGGGGGCTGGTTTCACCCCTCCACTTT
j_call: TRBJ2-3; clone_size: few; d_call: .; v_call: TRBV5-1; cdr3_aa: CASSLGTPSTDTQYF; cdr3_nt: TGCGCCAGCAGCTTAGGGACACCCAGCACAGATACGCAGTATTTT
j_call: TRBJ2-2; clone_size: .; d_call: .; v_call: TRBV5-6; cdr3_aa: CASSLDRFMNTGELFF; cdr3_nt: TGTGCCAGCAGCTTGGACAGGTTTATGAACACCGGGGAGCTGTTTTTT
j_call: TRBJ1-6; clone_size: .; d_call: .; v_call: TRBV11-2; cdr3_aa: CASSRPDSRNSPLHF; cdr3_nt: TGTGCCAGCAGCCGTCCTGACAGCCGAAATTCACCCCTCCACTTT
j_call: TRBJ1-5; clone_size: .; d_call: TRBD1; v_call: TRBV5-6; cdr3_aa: CASSSLTGGLISNQPQHF; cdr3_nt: TGTGCCAGCAGCTCCCTGACAGGGGGGCTTATTAGCAATCAGCCCCAGCATTTT
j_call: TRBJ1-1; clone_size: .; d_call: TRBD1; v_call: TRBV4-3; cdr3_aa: CASSQGQGGTEAFF; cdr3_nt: TGCGCCAGCAGTCAGGGACAGGGAGGAACTGAAGCTTTCTTT
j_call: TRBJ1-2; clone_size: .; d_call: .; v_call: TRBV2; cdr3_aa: CASSGGTAGYTF; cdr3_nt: TGTGCCAGCAGTGGCGGGACGGCCGGCTACACCTTC
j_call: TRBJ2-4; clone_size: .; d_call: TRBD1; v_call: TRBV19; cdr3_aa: CASTLTGATDIQYF; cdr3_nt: TGTGCCAGTACCTTGACAGGGGCGACGGACATTCAGTACTTC
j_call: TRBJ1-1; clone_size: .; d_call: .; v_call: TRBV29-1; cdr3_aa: CSAGWGEAEAFF; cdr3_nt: TGCAGCGCCGGATGGGGGGAGGCTGAAGCTTTCTTT
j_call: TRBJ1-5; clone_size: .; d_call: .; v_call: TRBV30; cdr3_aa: CAWSPNTGNQPQHF; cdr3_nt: TGTGCCTGGAGTCCAAATACGGGCAATCAGCCCCAGCATTTT
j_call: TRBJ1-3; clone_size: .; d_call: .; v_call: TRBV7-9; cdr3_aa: CASSLAGGSGNTIYF; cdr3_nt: TGTGCCAGCAGCTTAGCGGGAGGGTCTGGAAACACCATATATTTT
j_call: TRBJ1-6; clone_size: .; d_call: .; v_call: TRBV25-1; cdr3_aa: CASSEYSPNSPLHF; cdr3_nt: TGTGCCAGCAGTGAATATAGTCCCAATTCACCCCTCCACTTT
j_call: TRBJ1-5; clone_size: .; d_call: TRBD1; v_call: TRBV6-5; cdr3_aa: CASAVPGQVQPQHF; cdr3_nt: TGTGCCAGTGCCGTCCCGGGACAGGTTCAGCCCCAGCATTTT
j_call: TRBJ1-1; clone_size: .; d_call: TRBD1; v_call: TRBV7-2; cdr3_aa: CASSQGQGHTEAFF; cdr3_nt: TGTGCCAGCAGTCAGGGACAGGGCCACACTGAAGCTTTCTTT
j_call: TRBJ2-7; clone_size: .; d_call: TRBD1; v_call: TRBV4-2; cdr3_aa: CASSPDGTGTYEQYF; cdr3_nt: TGTGCCAGCAGCCCCGACGGGACAGGGACCTACGAGCAGTACTTC
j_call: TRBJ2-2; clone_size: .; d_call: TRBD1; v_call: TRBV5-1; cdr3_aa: CASSSTGAYTGELFF; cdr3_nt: TGCGCCAGCAGCTCGACAGGGGCGTACACCGGGGAGCTGTTTTTT
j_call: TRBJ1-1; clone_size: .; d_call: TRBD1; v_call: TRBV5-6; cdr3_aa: CASSSLTGGRTEAFF; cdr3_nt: TGTGCCAGCAGCTCGTTGACAGGGGGCAGAACTGAAGCTTTCTTT
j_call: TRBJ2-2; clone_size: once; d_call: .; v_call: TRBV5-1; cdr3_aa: CASSLPGASTGELFF; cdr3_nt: TGCGCCAGCAGCTTACCAGGGGCGAGCACCGGGGAGCTGTTTTTT
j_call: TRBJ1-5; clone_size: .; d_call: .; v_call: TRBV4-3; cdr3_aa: CASSPKFGVNQPQHF; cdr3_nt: TGCGCCAGCAGCCCTAAATTCGGGGTGAATCAGCCCCAGCATTTT
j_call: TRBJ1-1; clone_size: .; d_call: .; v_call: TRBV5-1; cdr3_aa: CASSQKGDRDTEAFF; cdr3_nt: TGCGCCAGCAGCCAGAAAGGGGATAGGGACACTGAAGCTTTCTTT
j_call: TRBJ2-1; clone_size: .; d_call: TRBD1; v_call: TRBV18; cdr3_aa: CASSPTGTGVGEQFF; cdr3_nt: TGTGCCAGCTCACCTACCGGGACAGGGGTCGGGGAGCAGTTCTTC
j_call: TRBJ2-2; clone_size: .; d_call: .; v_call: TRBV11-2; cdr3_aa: CASSFDRSGELFF; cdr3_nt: TGTGCCAGCAGCTTCGACAGGTCTGGGGAGCTGTTTTTT
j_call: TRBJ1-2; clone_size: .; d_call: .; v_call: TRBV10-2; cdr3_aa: CASSERQGTYGYTF; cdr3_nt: TGCGCCAGCAGTGAACGTCAGGGAACCTATGGCTACACCTTC
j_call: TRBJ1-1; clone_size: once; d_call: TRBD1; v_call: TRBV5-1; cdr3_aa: CASRRDSPSAEAFF; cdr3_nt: TGCGCCAGCAGGAGGGACAGCCCCTCTGCTGAAGCTTTCTTT
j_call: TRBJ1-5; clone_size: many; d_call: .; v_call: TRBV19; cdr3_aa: CASSTSRERPQHF; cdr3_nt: TGTGCCAGTAGTACATCTCGGGAAAGGCCCCAGCATTTT
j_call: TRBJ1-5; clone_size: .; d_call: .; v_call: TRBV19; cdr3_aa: CASSTRQGDNQPQHF; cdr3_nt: TGTGCCAGTAGTACCCGTCAAGGGGACAATCAGCCCCAGCATTTT